The next 6 T cell receptor beta chains were all read from a single sample in a study of T cell changes during pregnancy in multiple sclerosis. Method: immunoSEQ multiplex PCR; TCRdb's copy keeps in-frame clones and lacks some. The table has 68,000 or so clones, about 90% seen once; the top ten hold 1.3% to 1.5%. This specimen consisted of peripheral blood, obtained in the second trimester of pregnancy. Source of these receptors: a female donor in good health, enrolled as a control in a pregnancy study.

The chain employs TRBV28 and TRBJ1-2; D remains unclear. Trimming stripped 8 bases from V and 2 bases from J, with 9 bases between. The CDR3 extends over 12 amino acids. The germline V gene has CDR1 MDHEN and CDR2 SYDVKM. CDR3 protein: CASFDINYGYTF. CDR3 sequence (DNA): TGTGCCAGCTTTGACATCAACTATGGCTACACCTTC.

CDR3 nucleotide sequence: TGTGCCATCAGTGAGTCCCCTGCCTACGAGCAGTACTTC. The encoded protein is CAISESPAYEQYF. V is TRBV10-3 and J is TRBJ2-7; no firm D call. Germline V gene lookup returns CDR1 ENHRY and CDR2 SYGVKD. V lost 0 bases, J lost 2 bases, and 5 bases lay in between. The CDR3 covers 13 residues.

The chain joins TRBV11-2 to TRBJ1-2; maybe TRBD1 (5 bases). This CDR3 is built from 12 residues. With 3 bases removed from V and 10 bases from J, the gap between germline ends came to 12 bases. The germline V gene has CDR1 SGHAT and CDR2 FQNNGV. CDR3 bases: TGTGCCAGCAGCTTGGGGCAAAGCGACTACACCTTC. Translating gives CASSLGQSDYTF.

The J gene is TRBJ2-1, the V gene TRBV7-8, with 7 bases that match TRBD2. Germline trimming cut 5 bases from V and 1 base from J; bases unmatched to any gene: 5. The CDR3 has 15 residues. Germline CDR1 SGHVS, CDR2 FQNEAQ. The CDR3, as DNA: TGTGCCAGCAGCCGTTTGCGGGAGTCCTACAATGAGCAGTTCTTC. Its protein is CASSRLRESYNEQFF.

CDR3 protein: CASSAGTAILGYTF. CDR3 DNA: TGTGCCAGCAGTGCCGGGACAGCAATTCTCGGCTACACCTTC. The chain carries TRBV27 and TRBJ1-2; TRBD1 matches at 7 bases. CDR1 is MNHEY, CDR2 SMNVEV, per germline (reference sequence). Trimming cost V 5 bases and J 8 bases; bases outside gene matches: 11. CDR3 size: 14 residues.

The chain is built from TRBV5-6 and TRBJ2-6; D is uncertain. The CDR3 length is 17 residues. The V end lost 4 bases, the J end lost 0 bases, and 14 bases lay between the germline ends. Germline values: CDR1 SGHDT, CDR2 YYEEEE. The CDR3 protein is CASSPDWIRSGANVLTF. In nucleotides, the CDR3 is TGTGCCAGCAGCCCCGACTGGATTCGCTCTGGGGCCAACGTCCTGACTTTC. Drawing the rest from reference TRBV5-6 and TRBJ2-6, the complete variable domain is DAGVTQSPTHLIKTRGQQVTLRCSPKSGHDTVSWYQQALGQGPQFIFQYYEEEERQRGNFPDRFSGHQFPNYSSELNVNALLLGDSALYLCASSPDWIRSGANVLTFGAGSRLTVL.